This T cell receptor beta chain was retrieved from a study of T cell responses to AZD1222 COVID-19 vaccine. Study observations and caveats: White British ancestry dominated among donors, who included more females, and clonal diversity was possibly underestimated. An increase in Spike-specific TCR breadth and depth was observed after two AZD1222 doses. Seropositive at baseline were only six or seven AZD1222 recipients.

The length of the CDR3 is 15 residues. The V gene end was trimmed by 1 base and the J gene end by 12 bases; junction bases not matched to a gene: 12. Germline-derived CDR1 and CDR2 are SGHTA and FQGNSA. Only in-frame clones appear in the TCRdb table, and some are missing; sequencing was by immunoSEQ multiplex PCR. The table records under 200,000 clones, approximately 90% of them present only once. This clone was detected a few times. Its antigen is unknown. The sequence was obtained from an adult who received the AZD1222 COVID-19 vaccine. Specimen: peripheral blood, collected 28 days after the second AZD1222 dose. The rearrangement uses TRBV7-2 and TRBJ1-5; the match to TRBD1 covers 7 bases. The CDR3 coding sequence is TGTGCCAGCAGCTTAGTTAGACAGGGAGGAAATCTCCAGCATTTT. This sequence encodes CASSLVRQGGNLQHF.